The sequence of this TCR beta chain was determined in a study of tumor-infiltrating lymphocytes in primary liver carcinoma. Study overall: By surgical resection, the patients were treated for their primary liver carcinoma.

Remarks on this clonotype: As yet, its antigen is unknown.

Study results and caveats: Compared with tumor region pairs, tumor-adjacent and tumor-blood pairs overlapped less. The use of bulk unsorted samples meant that CD4+ and CD8+ repertoires were not compared.

Total RNA amounting to approximately 460 ng was the source from which TCR beta cDNA was made with a constant-region primer. Library construction for TCR beta comprised three nested multiplex PCR rounds performed with slightly modified ARM-PCR. The first two PCR rounds used TRBV1-TRBV30 forward primers with a C-beta reverse primer, approximately 11 cycles each. TCRdb ran MiXCR on the multiplex PCR reads and lists one entry per CDR3 protein. The sample records some 320,000 distinct CDR3 sequences, 65% being singletons. The authors took blood RNA from unsorted whole blood and also extracted germline DNA. Chronic HBV infection, untreated so far, was present in the patients. Germline lookup yields CDR1 SQVTM and CDR2 ANQGSEA. There are 14 residues in the CDR3. V lost 8 bases and J lost 5, with 20 bases in between.

Sequenced material: peripheral blood. This chain connects TRBV29-1 to TRBJ2-3; perhaps TRBD2 as D (6 bases). The sequence was collected from a man aged 35 to 55 with primary liver carcinoma and hepatitis B virus infection. The CDR3 nucleotides read TGCAGCACTACCCCTAGCGTGTACGGAGATACGCAGTATTTT. This encodes CSTTPSVYGDTQYF.